This entry features one TCR beta chain sequence. Its target is unknown. Trimming took off 3 bases at V and 10 bases at J, with 14 bases between the two ends. CDR3 length: 13 amino acids. Germline V gene lookup returns CDR1 MGHRA and CDR2 YSYEKL. These data originate in a study of cytomegalovirus exposure and HLA in healthy donors. Findings and caveats of the study: Within an earlier analysis, most TCR beta V segments proved productive either about 87% or about 30% of the time. Rarity marked most TCR sequences, yet some public TCRs occurred in many donors. A later analysis by the authors found several of the most significant clusters apparently linked to common viral pathogens. In a later analysis, HLA-associated TCR beta chains were more clonally expanded than equally common others.

Vbeta (60) and Jbeta (13) primers were used in the PCR. The assay was immunoSEQ multiplex PCR, and TCRdb's table has in-frame clones only and misses some. The sample records more than 150,000 clones, about 79% being singletons. This receptor was identified in a girl aged 2-10 years in good health and CMV-seropositive. This rearrangement joins TRBV4-1 to TRBJ2-3, with D uncertain. The material sequenced was PBMCs. The CDR3 protein is CASSQALACPQYF. CDR3 in DNA: TGCGCCAGCAGCCAGGCCTTAGCATGTCCGCAGTATTTT.